This T cell receptor beta chain was sequenced for a study of cytomegalovirus exposure and HLA in healthy donors. General observations from the study: Most likely, a cluster of highly shared sequence variants arose as a sequencing artifact.

PCR involved 60 Vbeta and 13 Jbeta primers. Profiled with immunoSEQ multiplex PCR; TCRdb holds only in-frame clones, not every one. The sample has about 150,000 clones, 65% to 85% seen once. Regarding this clone: The antigen is undetermined.

Healthy people donating bone marrow made up the donors. Sequenced sample: PBMCs. The receptor comes from a male donor in good health and CMV-seronegative.

The CDR3 DNA reads as TGTGCCATCAGTGAGGGGGGCCAAGGACAGCCCCAGCATTTT. Its protein product is CAISEGGQGQPQHF. J is TRBJ1-5 and V is TRBV10-3; the D gene is possibly TRBD1 (6 bases). Trimming took 2 bases from V and 7 from J, leaving 12 bases between them. The germline CDR1 and CDR2 sequences are ENHRY and SYGVKD. The CDR3 is made up of 14 amino acids.